The rows below give T cell receptor beta chains drawn from one sample of a study of CD8 T cells in ankylosing spondylitis. TCRdb analysed the 5' RACE reads with MiXCR anew, one entry per CDR3 protein. Altogether roughly 260,000 distinct CDR3 sequences are present, around 19% being singletons, with the ten largest covering roughly 8.3%. The specimen was blood, either unsorted or a sorted T cell fraction (not recorded which). The receptor set was obtained from a male donor with ankylosing spondylitis or in good health (not recorded which). CDR3s include the opening cysteine and the closing phenylalanine or tryptophan. The D gene is left open where the match is weak. Rows may omit the clone size; those that give it use once, few, many or a size class.

>-|TRBV10-1|TRBJ2-2|-
CASSDGPMNTGELFF
TGCGCCAGCAGTGACGGGCCCATGAACACCGGGGAGCTGTTTTTT
>few|TRBV12-3/TRBV12-4|TRBJ1-1|TRBD1
CASGRTGGNTEAFF
TGTGCCAGCGGCCGGACAGGGGGGAACACTGAAGCTTTCTTT
>few|TRBV12-3/TRBV12-4|TRBJ2-3|-
CASTAGTDTQYF
TGTGCCAGCACCGCTGGTACAGATACGCAGTATTTT
>few|TRBV5-1|TRBJ2-3|-
CASSLGYPTDTQYF
TGCGCCAGCAGCTTGGGCTACCCTACAGATACGCAGTATTTT
>-|TRBV6-5|TRBJ2-3|TRBD1
CASSSGTVTDTQYF
TGTGCCAGCAGTTCCGGGACAGTCACAGATACGCAGTATTTT
>-|TRBV7-9|TRBJ2-2|-
CASTLEFATGELFF
TGTGCCAGCACCTTAGAGTTCGCCACCGGGGAGCTGTTTTTT
>-|TRBV20-1|TRBJ2-1|-
CSAREGHRDYNEQFF
TGCAGTGCTCGAGAAGGACACAGGGATTACAATGAGCAGTTCTTC
>many|TRBV12-3/TRBV12-4|TRBJ2-1|TRBD2
CASSLSGDNEQFF
TGTGCCAGCAGTCTTAGCGGGGACAATGAGCAGTTCTTC
>few|TRBV7-2|TRBJ2-1|TRBD2
CASKTSLYLYNEQFF
TGTGCCAGCAAGACTAGCCTATACCTTTACAATGAGCAGTTCTTC
>few|TRBV29-1|TRBJ1-1|-
CSVLRSTEAFF
TGCAGCGTTCTAAGGAGCACTGAAGCTTTCTTT
>-|TRBV20-1|TRBJ2-1|TRBD2
CSENAPSGGAYNEQFF
TGCAGTGAGAACGCACCTAGCGGGGGGGCCTACAATGAGCAGTTCTTC
>many|TRBV4-2|TRBJ1-4|-
CASSQDHEKLFF
TGTGCCAGCAGCCAAGACCATGAAAAACTGTTTTTT
>many|TRBV12-3/TRBV12-4|TRBJ1-5|-
CASSFIGEFGPQHF
TGTGCCAGCAGTTTCATCGGGGAGTTCGGGCCCCAGCATTTT
>-|TRBV12-3/TRBV12-4|TRBJ1-1|-
CASRSDPGTMNTEAFF
TGTGCCAGCAGGTCGGACCCAGGGACAATGAACACTGAAGCTTTCTTT
>few|TRBV9|TRBJ1-2|-
CASSVAGAAPNYGYTF
TGTGCCAGCAGCGTAGCCGGGGCAGCGCCTAACTATGGCTACACCTTC
>-|TRBV6-6|TRBJ2-1|-
CASSYLGGNEQFF
TGTGCCAGCAGTTACCTCGGCGGCAATGAGCAGTTCTTC
>few|TRBV7-2|TRBJ1-5|TRBD1
CASSLDRGPQHF
TGTGCCAGCAGCCTTGACAGGGGGCCCCAGCATTTT
>-|TRBV5-1|TRBJ1-3|-
CASSPDRISGNTIYF
TGCGCCAGCAGCCCGGACAGAATCTCTGGAAACACCATATATTTT
>-|TRBV2|TRBJ1-1|TRBD1
CASSFLGDRAEAFF
TGTGCCAGCAGTTTCCTTGGGGACAGGGCTGAAGCTTTCTTT
>-|TRBV12-3/TRBV12-4|TRBJ2-2|TRBD2
CASRPSGTSLVGELFF
TGTGCCAGCAGGCCCTCCGGGACTAGCTTGGTCGGGGAGCTGTTTTTT
>-|TRBV5-6|TRBJ2-1|TRBD1
CASSSPGQGFDEQFF
TGTGCCAGCAGCTCCCCGGGACAGGGTTTTGATGAGCAGTTCTTC
>few|TRBV7-3|TRBJ2-3|TRBD1
CASSSEGQSTDTQYF
TGTGCCAGCAGCTCCGAGGGACAGAGCACAGATACGCAGTATTTT
>few|TRBV12-3/TRBV12-4|TRBJ1-6|TRBD1
CASNTGDTYNSPLHF
TGTGCCAGCAATACAGGGGACACCTATAATTCACCCCTCCACTTT
>few|TRBV12-3/TRBV12-4|TRBJ2-3|-
CASSLETTASTDTQYF
TGTGCCAGCAGTTTAGAGACTACCGCTAGCACAGATACGCAGTATTTT
>-|TRBV18|TRBJ1-4|TRBD1
CASSLGTFKGASNEKLFF
TGTGCCAGCTCACTCGGGACTTTTAAGGGGGCATCTAATGAAAAACTGTTTTTT
>-|TRBV2|TRBJ2-5|TRBD2
CASRVRSGQETQYF
TGTGCCAGCAGGGTCCGTAGCGGGCAAGAGACCCAGTACTTC
>few|TRBV4-2|TRBJ2-3|TRBD2
CASSQGWAGDTDTQYF
TGTGCCAGCAGCCAAGGGTGGGCGGGGGACACAGATACGCAGTATTTT
>-|TRBV28|TRBJ1-2|-
CASSSGVGYTF
TGTGCCAGCAGTTCGGGGGTTGGCTACACCTTC
>-|TRBV6-1|TRBJ2-5|-
CASFSAGQETQYF
TGTGCCAGTTTTTCGGCGGGGCAAGAGACCCAGTACTTC
>few|TRBV29-1|TRBJ1-3|-
CSVDTGGGPDTIYF
TGCAGCGTTGACACTGGAGGGGGGCCGGACACCATATATTTT
>-|TRBV12-3/TRBV12-4|TRBJ1-5|TRBD1
CASSLRQGINQPQHF
TGTGCCAGCAGCCTCCGACAGGGAATCAATCAGCCCCAGCATTTT
>few|TRBV12-3/TRBV12-4|TRBJ1-1|-
CASSLNSPANTEAFF
TGTGCCAGCAGTTTAAACTCACCCGCGAACACTGAAGCTTTCTTT
>many|TRBV28|TRBJ1-1|-
CASSFLRTAAFF
TGTGCCAGCAGTTTTCTTAGGACAGCAGCTTTCTTT
>-|TRBV12-3/TRBV12-4|TRBJ1-4|-
CASSLRQAAGNEKLFF
TGTGCCAGCAGTTTAAGGCAGGCTGCGGGTAATGAAAAACTGTTTTTT
>few|TRBV12-3/TRBV12-4|TRBJ1-1|-
CASSFVGPGAFF
TGTGCCAGCAGTTTCGTTGGACCCGGGGCTTTCTTT
>-|TRBV15|TRBJ2-1|-
CATSRDLIYEQFF
TGTGCCACCAGCAGAGATCTGATATATGAGCAGTTCTTC
>-|TRBV18|TRBJ1-1|TRBD1
CASSQGQGSVTEAFF
TGTGCCAGCTCACAGGGACAGGGGAGTGTTACTGAAGCTTTCTTT
>-|TRBV4-1|TRBJ2-2|-
CASSKGAGNTGELFF
TGCGCCAGCAGCAAGGGTGCAGGGAACACCGGGGAACTGTTTTTT
>few|TRBV6-1|TRBJ1-1|-
CASSEGGSNTEAFF
TGTGCCAGCAGTGAAGGGGGCTCAAACACTGAAGCTTTCTTT
>many|TRBV9|TRBJ2-2|TRBD2
CASSVASSGNTGELFF
TGTGCCAGCAGCGTAGCGTCTAGCGGGAACACCGGGGAGCTGTTTTTT
>few|TRBV5-1|TRBJ1-6|-
CASSPGGVDSPLHF
TGCGCCAGCAGCCCGGGGGGGGTGGATTCACCCCTCCACTTT